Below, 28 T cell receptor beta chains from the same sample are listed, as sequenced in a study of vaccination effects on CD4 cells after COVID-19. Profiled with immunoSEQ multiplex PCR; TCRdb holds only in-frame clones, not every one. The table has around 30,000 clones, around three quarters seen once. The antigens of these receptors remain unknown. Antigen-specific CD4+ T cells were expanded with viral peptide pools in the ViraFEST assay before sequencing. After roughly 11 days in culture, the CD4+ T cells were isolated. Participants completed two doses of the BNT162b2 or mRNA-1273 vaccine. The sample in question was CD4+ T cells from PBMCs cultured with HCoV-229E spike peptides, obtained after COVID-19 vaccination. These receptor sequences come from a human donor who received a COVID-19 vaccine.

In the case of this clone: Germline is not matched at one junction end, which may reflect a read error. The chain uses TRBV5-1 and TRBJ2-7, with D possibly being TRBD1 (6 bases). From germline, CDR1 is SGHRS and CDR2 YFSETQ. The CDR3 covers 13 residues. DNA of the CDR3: TGCGCCAGCACCTTGGGGGCTCAGCACGAGCAGTACTTC. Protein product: CASTLGAQHEQYF.

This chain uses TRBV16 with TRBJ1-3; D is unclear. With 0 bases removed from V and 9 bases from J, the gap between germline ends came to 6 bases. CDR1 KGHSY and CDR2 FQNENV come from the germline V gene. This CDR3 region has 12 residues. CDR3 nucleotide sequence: TGTGCCAGCAGCCAATCTACTAGCACCATATATTTT. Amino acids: CASSQSTSTIYF.

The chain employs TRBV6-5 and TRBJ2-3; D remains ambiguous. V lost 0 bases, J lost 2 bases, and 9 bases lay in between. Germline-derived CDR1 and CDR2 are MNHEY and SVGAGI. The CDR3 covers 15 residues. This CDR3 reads CASSYSSTNTDTQYF. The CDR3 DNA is TGTGCCAGCAGTTACTCGAGTACAAACACAGATACGCAGTATTTT.

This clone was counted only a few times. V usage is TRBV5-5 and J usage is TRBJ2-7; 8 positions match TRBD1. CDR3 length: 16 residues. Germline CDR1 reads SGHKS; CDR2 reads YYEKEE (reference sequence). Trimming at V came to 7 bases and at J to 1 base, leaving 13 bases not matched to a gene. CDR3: CASGGGGQGLSYEQYF. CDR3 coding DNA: TGTGCCAGCGGCGGAGGAGGACAGGGCCTTTCCTACGAGCAGTACTTC.

This CDR3 reads CASSQGQGAKNIQYF. CDR3 bases: TGTGCCAGCAGCCAGGGACAGGGGGCCAAAAACATTCAGTACTTC. This chain joins TRBV14 and TRBJ2-4; 10 bases line up with TRBD1. Germline CDR1 reads SGHDN; CDR2 reads FVKESK. V lost 3 bases and J lost 1; bases outside the gene matches: 0. The CDR3 is 15 amino acids.

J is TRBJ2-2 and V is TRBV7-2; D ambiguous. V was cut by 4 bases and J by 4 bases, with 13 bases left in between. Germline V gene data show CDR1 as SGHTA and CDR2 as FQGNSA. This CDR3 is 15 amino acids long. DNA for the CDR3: TGTGCCAGCAGCTCCCAAGGAGTGTCCACCGGGGAGCTGTTTTTT. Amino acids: CASSSQGVSTGELFF.

The CDR3 nucleotides are TGTGCCAGCAGTTCTTTGGAGAACACTGAAGCTTTCTTT. Translation gives CASSSLENTEAFF. The gene calls are TRBV2 and TRBJ1-1; D uncertain. CDR3 length equals 13 residues. V was pared by 5 bases and J by 1 base, with 8 bases between. In germline, CDR1 is SNHLY, CDR2 FYNNEI.

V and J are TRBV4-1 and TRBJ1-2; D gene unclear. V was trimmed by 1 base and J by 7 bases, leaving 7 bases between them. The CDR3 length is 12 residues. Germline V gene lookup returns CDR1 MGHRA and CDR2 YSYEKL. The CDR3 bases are TGCGCCAGCAGCCAAGCCACGGTTGGCTACACCTTC. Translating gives CASSQATVGYTF.

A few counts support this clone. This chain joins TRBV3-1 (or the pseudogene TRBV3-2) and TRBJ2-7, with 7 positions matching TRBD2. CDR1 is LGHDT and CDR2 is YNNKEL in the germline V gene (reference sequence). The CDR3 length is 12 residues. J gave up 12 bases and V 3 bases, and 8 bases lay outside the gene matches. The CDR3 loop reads CASSQGEGGTYF. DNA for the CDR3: TGTGCCAGCAGCCAGGGGGAGGGCGGGACGTACTTC.

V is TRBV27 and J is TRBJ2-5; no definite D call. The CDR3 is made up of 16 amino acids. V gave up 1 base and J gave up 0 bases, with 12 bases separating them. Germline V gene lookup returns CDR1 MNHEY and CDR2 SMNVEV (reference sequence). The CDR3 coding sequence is TGTGCCAGCAGTTTATACCCGGCAGCCTACCAAGAGACCCAGTACTTC. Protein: CASSLYPAAYQETQYF.

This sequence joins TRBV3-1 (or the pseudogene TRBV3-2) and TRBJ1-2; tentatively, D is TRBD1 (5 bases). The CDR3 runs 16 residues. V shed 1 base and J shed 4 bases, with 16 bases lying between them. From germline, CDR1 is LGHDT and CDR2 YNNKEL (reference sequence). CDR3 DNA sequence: TGTGCCAGCAGCCAAGGGCACGGGTCGGGGGGCTATGGCTACACCTTC. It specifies CASSQGHGSGGYGYTF.

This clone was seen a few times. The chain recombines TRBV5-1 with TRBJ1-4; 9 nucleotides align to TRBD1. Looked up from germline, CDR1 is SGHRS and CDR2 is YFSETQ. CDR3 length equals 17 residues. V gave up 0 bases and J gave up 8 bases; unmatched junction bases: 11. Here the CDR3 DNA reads TGCGCCAGCAGCTTGGCCGGGACAGGGTTTGGAGGGGAAAAACTGTTTTTT. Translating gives CASSLAGTGFGGEKLFF.

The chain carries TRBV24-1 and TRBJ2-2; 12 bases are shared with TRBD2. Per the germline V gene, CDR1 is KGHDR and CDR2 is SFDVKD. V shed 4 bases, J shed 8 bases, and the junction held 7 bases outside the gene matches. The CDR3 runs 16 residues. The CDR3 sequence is CATSDPGLAGSGELFF. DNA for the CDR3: TGTGCCACCAGTGACCCGGGACTAGCGGGTTCTGGGGAGCTGTTTTTT.

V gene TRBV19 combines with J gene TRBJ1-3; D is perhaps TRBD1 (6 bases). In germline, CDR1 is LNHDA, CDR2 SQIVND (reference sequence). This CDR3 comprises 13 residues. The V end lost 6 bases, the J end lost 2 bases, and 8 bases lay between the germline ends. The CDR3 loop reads CASRTGPGNTIYF. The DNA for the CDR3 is TGTGCCAGTAGAACAGGGCCTGGAAACACCATATATTTT. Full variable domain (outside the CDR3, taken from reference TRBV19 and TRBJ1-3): DGGITQSPKYLFRKEGQNVTLSCEQNLNHDAMYWYRQDPGQGLRLIYYSQIVNDFQKGDIAEGYSVSREKKESFPLTVTSAQKNPTAFYLCASRTGPGNTIYFGEGSWLTVV.

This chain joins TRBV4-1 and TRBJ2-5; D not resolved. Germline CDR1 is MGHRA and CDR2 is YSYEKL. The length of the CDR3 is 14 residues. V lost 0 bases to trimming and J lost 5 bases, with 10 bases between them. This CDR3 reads CASSQEPVRETQYF. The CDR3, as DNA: TGCGCCAGCAGCCAAGAGCCGGTGCGGGAGACCCAGTACTTC.

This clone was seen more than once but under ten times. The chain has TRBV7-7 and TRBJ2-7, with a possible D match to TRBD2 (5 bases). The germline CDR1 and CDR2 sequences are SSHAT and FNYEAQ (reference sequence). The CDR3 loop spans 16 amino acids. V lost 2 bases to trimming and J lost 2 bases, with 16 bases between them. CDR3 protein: CASSLCELGRAYEQYF. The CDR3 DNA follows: TGTGCCAGCAGCTTATGCGAACTAGGGCGGGCCTACGAGCAGTACTTC.

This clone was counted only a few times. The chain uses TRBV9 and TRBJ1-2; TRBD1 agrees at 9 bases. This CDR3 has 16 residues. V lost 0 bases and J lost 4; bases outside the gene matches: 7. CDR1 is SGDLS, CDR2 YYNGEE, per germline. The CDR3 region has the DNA TGTGCCAGCAGCGTAGATATGGGACAGGGAGGCTATGGCTACACCTTC. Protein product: CASSVDMGQGGYGYTF. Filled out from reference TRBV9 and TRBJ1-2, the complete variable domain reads DSGVTQTPKHLITATGQRVTLRCSPRSGDLSVYWYQQSLDQGLQFLIQYYNGEERAKGNILERFSAQQFPDLHSELNLSSLELGDSALYFCASSVDMGQGGYGYTFGSGTRLTVV.

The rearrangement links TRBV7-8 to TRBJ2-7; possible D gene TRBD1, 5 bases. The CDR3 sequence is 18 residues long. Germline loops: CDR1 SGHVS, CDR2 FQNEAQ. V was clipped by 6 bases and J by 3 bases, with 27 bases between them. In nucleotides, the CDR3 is TGTGCCAGCAGTCGCCGACCAGGGATCCACGGCCTAAACTACGAGCAGTACTTC. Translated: CASSRRPGIHGLNYEQYF.

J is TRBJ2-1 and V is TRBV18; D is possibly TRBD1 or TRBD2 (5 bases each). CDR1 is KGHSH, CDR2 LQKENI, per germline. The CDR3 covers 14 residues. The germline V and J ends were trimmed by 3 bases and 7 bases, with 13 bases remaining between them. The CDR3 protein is CASSPSGTSNEQFF. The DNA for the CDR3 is TGTGCCAGCTCACCCTCCGGGACGAGTAATGAGCAGTTCTTC.

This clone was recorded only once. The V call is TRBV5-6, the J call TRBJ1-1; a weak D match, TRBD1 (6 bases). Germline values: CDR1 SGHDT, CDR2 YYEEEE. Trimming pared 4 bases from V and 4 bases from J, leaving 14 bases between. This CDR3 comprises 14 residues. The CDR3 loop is CASSSLGGGTEAFF. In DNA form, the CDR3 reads TGTGCCAGCAGCAGCCTAGGGGGGGGCACTGAAGCTTTCTTT.

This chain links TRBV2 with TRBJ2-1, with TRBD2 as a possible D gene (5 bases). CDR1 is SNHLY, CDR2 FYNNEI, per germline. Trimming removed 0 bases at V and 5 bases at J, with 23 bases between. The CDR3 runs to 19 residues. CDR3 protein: CASSEALAIFLKNNNEQFF. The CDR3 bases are TGTGCCAGCAGTGAAGCGCTAGCTATCTTCCTTAAAAACAACAATGAGCAGTTCTTC.

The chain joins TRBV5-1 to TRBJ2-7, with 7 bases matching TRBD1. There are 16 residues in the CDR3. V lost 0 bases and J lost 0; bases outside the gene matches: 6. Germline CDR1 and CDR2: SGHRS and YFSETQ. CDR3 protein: CASSLATGLSSYEQYF. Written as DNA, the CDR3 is TGCGCCAGCAGCTTGGCGACAGGGCTCAGCTCCTACGAGCAGTACTTC.

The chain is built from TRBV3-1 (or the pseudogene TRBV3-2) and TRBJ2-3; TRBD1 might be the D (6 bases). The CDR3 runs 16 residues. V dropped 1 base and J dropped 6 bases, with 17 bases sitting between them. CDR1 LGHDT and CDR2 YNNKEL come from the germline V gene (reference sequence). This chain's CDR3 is CASSQVPGQPSDTQYF. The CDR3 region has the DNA TGTGCCAGCAGCCAAGTGCCGGGACAACCCTCGGATACGCAGTATTTT.

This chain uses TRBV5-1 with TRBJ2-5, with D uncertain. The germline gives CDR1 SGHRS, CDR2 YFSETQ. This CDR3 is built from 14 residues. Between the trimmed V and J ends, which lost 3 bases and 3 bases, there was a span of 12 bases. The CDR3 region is CASSSGAGEETQYF. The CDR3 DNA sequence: TGCGCCAGCAGCTCTGGAGCTGGGGAAGAGACCCAGTACTTC.

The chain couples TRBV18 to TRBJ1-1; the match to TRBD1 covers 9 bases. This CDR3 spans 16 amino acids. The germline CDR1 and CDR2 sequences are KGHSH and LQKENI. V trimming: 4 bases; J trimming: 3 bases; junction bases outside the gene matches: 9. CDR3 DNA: TGTGCCAGCTCACAGAGAACCGGGACAGGGTACACTGAAGCTTTCTTT. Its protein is CASSQRTGTGYTEAFF.

In DNA form, the CDR3 reads TGTGCCAGCAGCTTAGAGGGAGGACTGGGAAACTATGGCTACACCTTC. This sequence encodes CASSLEGGLGNYGYTF. V gene TRBV7-2 combines with J gene TRBJ1-2; D uncertain. Germline lookup yields CDR1 SGHTA and CDR2 FQGNSA. With 1 base removed from V and 2 bases from J, the gap between germline ends came to 14 bases. This CDR3 is 16 amino acids long.

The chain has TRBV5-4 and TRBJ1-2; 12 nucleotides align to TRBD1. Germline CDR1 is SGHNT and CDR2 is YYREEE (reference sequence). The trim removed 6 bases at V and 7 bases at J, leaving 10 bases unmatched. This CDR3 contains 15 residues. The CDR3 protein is CASNTGTGGGSGYTF. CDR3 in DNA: TGTGCCAGCAACACCGGGACAGGGGGCGGAAGTGGCTACACCTTC. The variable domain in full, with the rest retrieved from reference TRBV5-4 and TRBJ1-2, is ETGVTQSPTHLIKTRGQQVTLRCSSQSGHNTVSWYQQALGQGPQFIFQYYREEENGRGNFPPRFSGLQFPNYSSELNVNALELDDSALYLCASNTGTGGGSGYTFGSGTRLTVV.

DNA for the CDR3: TGTGCCAGCACCCTGGAGGGGTGGGGCGAGCAGTACTTC. Amino acid sequence: CASTLEGWGEQYF. The gene calls are TRBV2 and TRBJ2-7; weak D call: TRBD2 (6 bases). This CDR3 is 13 amino acids long. Trimming shortened V by 7 bases and J by 6 bases, and 16 bases separated the two germline ends. Germline V gives CDR1 SNHLY, CDR2 FYNNEI.